A selection of T cell receptor beta chains follows, all from one sample in a study of T-cell reconstitution after alpha-beta-depleted transplantation in children. Using its own MiXCR run on the PCR reads, TCRdb lists one record per CDR3 protein. The sample records around 96,000 distinct CDR3 sequences, about 12% being singletons. The sample was PBMCs from the stem cell graft donor, taken from the stem cell graft. These receptors were taken from a human donor who donated a stem cell graft to a child with inherited bone marrow failure. Both conserved end residues are part of each CDR3. Each record gives: V gene, D gene, CDR3 length, J gene, clone size, CDR3 DNA, CDR3 protein. The D gene is left open where the match is weak. The size entry is marked missing in some rows and otherwise reads once, few, many or a size class.

TRBV7-2	-	17	TRBJ1-1	many	TGTGCCAGCAGCTTAGCGGGGCAAGAGGAAAAAAACACTGAAGCTTTCTTT	CASSLAGQEEKNTEAFF
TRBV20-1	-	14	TRBJ1-5	many	TGCAGTGCTAGCGCGGACTCGCTTCCCCAGCCCCAGCATTTT	CSASADSLPQPQHF
TRBV6-1	TRBD1	16	TRBJ2-2	many	TGTGCCAGCAGGAGACAAGGGGGCGCGAACACCGGGGAGCTGTTTTTT	CASRRQGGANTGELFF
TRBV5-1	-	13	TRBJ2-5	few	TGCGCCAGCAGCTTAACAGGGAGAGAGACCCAGTACTTC	CASSLTGRETQYF
TRBV4-1	TRBD2	20	TRBJ2-7	few	TGCGCCAGCAGCCAAAAGTACACAGGGCTAGCGGGTCAACGGTCCTACGAGCAGTACTTC	CASSQKYTGLAGQRSYEQYF
TRBV4-1	-	14	TRBJ2-1	-	TGCGCCAGCAGCCAAGATCAATGGAGGGATGAGCAGTTCTTC	CASSQDQWRDEQFF
TRBV7-2	-	14	TRBJ2-3	many	TGTGCCAGCAGCTTTAGCCCCCGCACAGATACGCAGTATTTT	CASSFSPRTDTQYF
TRBV7-3	TRBD2	17	TRBJ2-1	many	TGTGCCAGCAGCCTAAATAGCGGGAGGGCCCCCTACAATGAGCAGTTCTTC	CASSLNSGRAPYNEQFF
TRBV6-5	TRBD1	15	TRBJ2-7	many	TGTGCCAGCAGTTACCGGGACAGGAGGGCCTACGAGCAGTACTTC	CASSYRDRRAYEQYF
TRBV28	-	12	TRBJ2-6	-	TGTGCCACCAAATGGGGGGCCAACGTCCTGACTTTC	CATKWGANVLTF
TRBV28	-	11	TRBJ1-5	few	TGTGCCAGCAGTTCGGGACAGCCCCAGCATTTT	CASSSGQPQHF
TRBV4-3	-	15	TRBJ1-2	-	TGCGCCAGCAGCCAAGATACCAGAGCGGGGCCTGGCTACACCTTC	CASSQDTRAGPGYTF
TRBV4-3	-	18	TRBJ2-2	-	TGCGCCAGCAGCCAAGTAAAAGCGGGCAGGGGGGGCACCGGGGAGCTGTTTTTT	CASSQVKAGRGGTGELFF
TRBV7-2	TRBD1	17	TRBJ2-3	many	TGTGCCAGCAGAAACCGGGACAGCGGAGACTTAGCCGATACGCAGTATTTT	CASRNRDSGDLADTQYF
TRBV5-1	-	16	TRBJ2-1	many	TGCGCCAGCAGCTTGGACGTCCGCTACTCCTACAATGAGCAGTTCTTC	CASSLDVRYSYNEQFF
TRBV5-5	TRBD2	18	TRBJ2-3	-	TGTGCCAGCAGTAGCTTGTCGGGACTAGCGGAGGGCACAGATACGCAGTATTTT	CASSSLSGLAEGTDTQYF
TRBV29-1	TRBD2	12	TRBJ2-1	-	TGCAGCGTTGGGCAGGGAGGGAATGAGCAGTTCTTC	CSVGQGGNEQFF
TRBV20-1	-	14	TRBJ2-5	few	TGCAGTTCCTCCTCCGGGACTTCGCAAGAGACCCAGTACTTC	CSSSSGTSQETQYF
TRBV7-3	-	13	TRBJ2-5	few	TGTGCCAGCAGCTTAACAAGGACGGAGACCCAGTACTTC	CASSLTRTETQYF
TRBV4-1	-	14	TRBJ1-5	many	TGCGCCAGCAGCGCCCGGGCGCCTAATCAGCCCCAGCATTTT	CASSARAPNQPQHF
TRBV7-2	-	13	TRBJ1-2	few	TGTGCCAGCAGCTTAGCAACCGCCTATGGCTACACCTTC	CASSLATAYGYTF
TRBV29-1	-	13	TRBJ1-4	many	TGCAGCGTTGAAGAGCTCTTCGGTGAAAAACTGTTTTTT	CSVEELFGEKLFF
TRBV7-2	-	14	TRBJ2-1	many	TGTGCCAGTAGCAGCTCTAGCTCCTACAATGAGCAGTTCTTC	CASSSSSSYNEQFF
TRBV7-8	TRBD2	16	TRBJ2-1	many	TGTGCCAGCAGCCCTAGGGGACTAGCGGGGGGGAATGAGCAGTTCTTC	CASSPRGLAGGNEQFF
TRBV10-3	TRBD2	16	TRBJ2-1	-	TGTGCCATCAGTGGTTCTAGCGGGAGCTCCTACAATGAGCAGTTCTTC	CAISGSSGSSYNEQFF
TRBV11-2	-	18	TRBJ2-6	many	TGTGCCAGCAGCTTAGTAAGGGCAGGGGAAGCTGGGGCCAACGTCCTGACTTTC	CASSLVRAGEAGANVLTF
TRBV5-1	-	16	TRBJ2-6	many	TGCGCCAGCAGCTCGATAGACAGATCCGGGGCCAACGTCCTGACTTTC	CASSSIDRSGANVLTF
TRBV7-2	TRBD1	16	TRBJ2-3	once	TGTGCCAGCAGCTTAGCGGGCGGGACAGGGGAGGATACGCAGTATTTT	CASSLAGGTGEDTQYF
TRBV29-1	TRBD2	13	TRBJ2-1	-	TGCAGCTCGAGAGCGGGGCCCTACAATGAGCAGTTCTTC	CSSRAGPYNEQFF
TRBV5-5	-	14	TRBJ2-7	many	TGTGCCAGCAGCTTGGGGGGTCCTGCCTACGAGCAGTACTTC	CASSLGGPAYEQYF
TRBV7-8	-	17	TRBJ2-7	few	TGTGCCAGCAGCTTAGTTAGAGGGGGACGTGTTTCCTACGAGCAGTACTTC	CASSLVRGGRVSYEQYF
TRBV27	TRBD2	18	TRBJ2-7	many	TGTGCCAGCAGTTTGGGCCTTGCCCGGGAGGATAGTTCCTACGAGCAGTACTTC	CASSLGLAREDSSYEQYF
TRBV12-3/TRBV12-4	-	11	TRBJ2-7	many	TGTGCCAGCAGTATATACTACGAGCAGTACTTC	CASSIYYEQYF
TRBV6-5	-	14	TRBJ1-5	many	TGTGCCAGCAGTTACTCGCAAGGAAATCAGCCCCAGCATTTT	CASSYSQGNQPQHF
TRBV7-8	TRBD1	14	TRBJ2-1	many	TGTGCCAGCAGAGGGACAGGGGAAAGCAATGAGCAGTTCTTC	CASRGTGESNEQFF
TRBV5-1	-	13	TRBJ2-5	many	TGCGCCAGCTCCAACACATGGAGGGAGACCCAGTACTTC	CASSNTWRETQYF
TRBV15	-	13	TRBJ2-3	many	TGTGCCACCAGCAGAGCGGCACTAGATACGCAGTATTTT	CATSRAALDTQYF
TRBV5-5	-	15	TRBJ1-4	many	TGTGCCAGCAGCGAAAGGACGCTTAGGGTAGGAAAACTGTTTTTT	CASSERTLRVGKLFF
TRBV19	TRBD2	15	TRBJ2-1	few	TGTGCCAGTGAAAGTCGGGCTAGCGGGAGGAATGAGCAGTTCTTC	CASESRASGRNEQFF
TRBV6-5	TRBD1	16	TRBJ1-4	many	TGTGCCAGCAGTTATCGGCAGGGGGCCTGGAATGAAAAACTGTTTTTT	CASSYRQGAWNEKLFF
TRBV11-2	TRBD1	19	TRBJ1-3	many	TGTGCCAGCAGCTTAGACTGGGGGCAGGGGGCATCTCCCGGAAACACCATATATTTT	CASSLDWGQGASPGNTIYF
TRBV5-6	-	13	TRBJ2-3	many	TGTGCCAGCAGAGTTGGTGGGGGAGATACGCAGTATTTT	CASRVGGGDTQYF
TRBV7-2	-	13	TRBJ1-1	many	TGTGCCAGCAGCTTAGAACGAGGAATTGAAGCTTTCTTT	CASSLERGIEAFF
TRBV7-8	-	15	TRBJ1-1	few	TGTGCCAGCAGCTACCGGGGTCAGAGTATCGTGGAAGCTTTCTTT	CASSYRGQSIVEAFF
TRBV27	TRBD1	15	TRBJ1-5	-	TGTGCCAGCAGTCCCCCGGACAGGGTCCTTCAGCCCCAGCATTTT	CASSPPDRVLQPQHF
TRBV7-2	TRBD1	15	TRBJ1-2	many	TGTGCCAGCAGCTTAGTGACAGGGGGAGGCTATGGCTACACCTTC	CASSLVTGGGYGYTF